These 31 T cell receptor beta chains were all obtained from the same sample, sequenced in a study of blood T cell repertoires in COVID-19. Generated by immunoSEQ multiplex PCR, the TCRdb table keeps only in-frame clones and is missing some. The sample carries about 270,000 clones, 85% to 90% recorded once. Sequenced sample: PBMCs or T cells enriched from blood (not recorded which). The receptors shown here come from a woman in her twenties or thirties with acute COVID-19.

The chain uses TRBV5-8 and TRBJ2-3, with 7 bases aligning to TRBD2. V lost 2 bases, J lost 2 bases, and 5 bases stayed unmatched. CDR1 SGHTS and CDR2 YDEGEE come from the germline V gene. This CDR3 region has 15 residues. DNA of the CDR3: TGTGCCAGCAGCTTAGCGGGATTGGTCACAGATACGCAGTATTTT. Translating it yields CASSLAGLVTDTQYF.

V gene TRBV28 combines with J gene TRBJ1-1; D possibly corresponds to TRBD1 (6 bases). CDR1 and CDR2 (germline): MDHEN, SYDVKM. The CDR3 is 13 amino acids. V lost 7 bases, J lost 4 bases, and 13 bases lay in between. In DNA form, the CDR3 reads TGTGCCAGCATCACAGGGTGGAGCACTGAAGCTTTCTTT. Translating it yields CASITGWSTEAFF.

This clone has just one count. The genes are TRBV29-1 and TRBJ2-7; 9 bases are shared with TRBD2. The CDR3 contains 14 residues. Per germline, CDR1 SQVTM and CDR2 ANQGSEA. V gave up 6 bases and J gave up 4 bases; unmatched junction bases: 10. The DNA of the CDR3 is TGCAGCGTGGGGAGAGCGGGAGGTTTGTACGAGCAGTACTTC. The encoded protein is CSVGRAGGLYEQYF.

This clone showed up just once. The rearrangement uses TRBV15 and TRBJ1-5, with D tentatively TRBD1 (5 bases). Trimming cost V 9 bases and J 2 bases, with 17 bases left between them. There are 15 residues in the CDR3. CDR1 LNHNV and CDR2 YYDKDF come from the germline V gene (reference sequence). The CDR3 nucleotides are TGTGCCACACAAACCGGGGGGTTGGGCAATCAGCCCCAGCATTTT. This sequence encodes CATQTGGLGNQPQHF.

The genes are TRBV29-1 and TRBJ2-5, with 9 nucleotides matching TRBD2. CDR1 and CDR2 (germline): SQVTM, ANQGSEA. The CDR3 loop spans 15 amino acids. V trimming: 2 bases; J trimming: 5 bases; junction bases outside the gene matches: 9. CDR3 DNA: TGCAGCGTTGAATCCCAGCGGGAGGTTTGGGAGACCCAGTACTTC. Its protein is CSVESQREVWETQYF.

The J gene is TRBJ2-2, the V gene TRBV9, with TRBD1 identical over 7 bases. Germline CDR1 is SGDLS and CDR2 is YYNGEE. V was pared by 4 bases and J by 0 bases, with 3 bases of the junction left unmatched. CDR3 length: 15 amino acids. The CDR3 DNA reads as TGTGCCAGCAGCACTGGGACAGCGAACACCGGGGAGCTGTTTTTT. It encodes CASSTGTANTGELFF.

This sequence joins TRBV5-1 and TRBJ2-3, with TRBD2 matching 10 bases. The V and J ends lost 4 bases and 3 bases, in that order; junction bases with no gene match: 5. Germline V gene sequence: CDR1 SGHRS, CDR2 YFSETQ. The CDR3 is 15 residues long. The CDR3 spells CASSPGLATTDTQYF. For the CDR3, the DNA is TGCGCCAGCAGCCCGGGACTAGCGACAACAGATACGCAGTATTTT.

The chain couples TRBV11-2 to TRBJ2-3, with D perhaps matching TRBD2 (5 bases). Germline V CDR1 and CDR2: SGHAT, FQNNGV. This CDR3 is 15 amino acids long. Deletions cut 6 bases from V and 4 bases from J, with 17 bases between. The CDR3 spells CASSLRGRSADTQYF. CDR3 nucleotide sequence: TGTGCCAGCAGTCTCCGAGGGCGGTCTGCAGATACGCAGTATTTT. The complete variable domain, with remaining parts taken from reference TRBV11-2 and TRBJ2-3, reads EAGVAQSPRYKIIEKRQSVAFWCNPISGHATLYWYQQILGQGPKLLIQFQNNGVVDDSQLPKDRFSAERLKGVDSTLKIQPAKLEDSAVYLCASSLRGRSADTQYFGPGTRLTVL.

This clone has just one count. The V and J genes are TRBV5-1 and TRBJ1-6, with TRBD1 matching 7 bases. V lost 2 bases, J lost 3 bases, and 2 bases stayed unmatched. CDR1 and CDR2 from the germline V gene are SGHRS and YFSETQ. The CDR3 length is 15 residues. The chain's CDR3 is CASSFRDSYNSPLHF. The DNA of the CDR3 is TGCGCCAGCAGCTTCCGGGACAGCTATAATTCACCCCTCCACTTT.

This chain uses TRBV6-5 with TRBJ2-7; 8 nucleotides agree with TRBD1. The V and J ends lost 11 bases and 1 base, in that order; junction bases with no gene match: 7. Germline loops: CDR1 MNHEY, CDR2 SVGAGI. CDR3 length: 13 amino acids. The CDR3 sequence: CAVQGASSYEQYF. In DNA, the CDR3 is TGTGCCGTGCAGGGGGCTAGTTCCTACGAGCAGTACTTC.

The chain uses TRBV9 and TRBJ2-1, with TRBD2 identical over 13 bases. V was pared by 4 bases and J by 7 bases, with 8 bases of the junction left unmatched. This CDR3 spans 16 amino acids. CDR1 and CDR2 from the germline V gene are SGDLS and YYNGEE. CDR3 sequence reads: CASSSGLAGQGNEQFF. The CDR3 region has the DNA TGTGCCAGCAGCTCGGGACTAGCGGGACAAGGTAATGAGCAGTTCTTC.

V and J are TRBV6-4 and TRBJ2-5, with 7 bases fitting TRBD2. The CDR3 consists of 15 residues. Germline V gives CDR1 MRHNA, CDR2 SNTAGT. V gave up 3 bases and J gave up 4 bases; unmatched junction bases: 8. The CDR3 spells CASSEASGGRETQYF. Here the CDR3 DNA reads TGTGCCAGCAGTGAGGCTAGCGGAGGGAGAGAGACCCAGTACTTC.

CDR3 bases: TGCGCCAGCAGCTTGTCGGGCGGGAGCACAGATACGCAGTATTTT. Encoded protein: CASSLSGGSTDTQYF. The rearrangement links TRBV5-1 to TRBJ2-3, with a tentative D call TRBD2 (5 bases). Germline loops: CDR1 SGHRS, CDR2 YFSETQ. Trimming cost V 1 base and J 0 bases, with 9 bases left between them. The CDR3 is made up of 15 amino acids.

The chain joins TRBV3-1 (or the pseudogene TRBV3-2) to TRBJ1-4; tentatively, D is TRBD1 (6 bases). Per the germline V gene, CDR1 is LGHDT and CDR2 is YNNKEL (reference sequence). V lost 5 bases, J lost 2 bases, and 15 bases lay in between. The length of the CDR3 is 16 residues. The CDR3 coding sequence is TGTGCCAGCAGCGCACAGACAGGAATTACTAATGAAAAACTGTTTTTT. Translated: CASSAQTGITNEKLFF.

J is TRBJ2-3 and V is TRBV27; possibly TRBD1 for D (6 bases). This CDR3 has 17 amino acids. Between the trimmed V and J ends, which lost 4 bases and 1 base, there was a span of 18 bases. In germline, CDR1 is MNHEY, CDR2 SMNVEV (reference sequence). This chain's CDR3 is CASSSDSWAAGTDTQYF. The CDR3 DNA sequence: TGTGCCAGCAGTTCGGACAGCTGGGCGGCCGGCACAGATACGCAGTATTTT.

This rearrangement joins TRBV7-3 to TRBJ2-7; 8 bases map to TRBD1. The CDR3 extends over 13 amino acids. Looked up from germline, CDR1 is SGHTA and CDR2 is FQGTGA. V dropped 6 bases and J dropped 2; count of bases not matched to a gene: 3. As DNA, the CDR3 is TGTGCCAGCAGTCGGGACAGGCCCTACGAGCAGTACTTC. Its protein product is CASSRDRPYEQYF.

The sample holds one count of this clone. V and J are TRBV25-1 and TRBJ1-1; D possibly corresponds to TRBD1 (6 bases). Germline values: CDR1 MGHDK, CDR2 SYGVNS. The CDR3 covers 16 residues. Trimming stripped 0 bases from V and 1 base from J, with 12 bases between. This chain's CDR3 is CASSEYFRGGNTEAFF. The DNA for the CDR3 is TGTGCCAGCAGTGAATATTTCAGGGGCGGGAACACTGAAGCTTTCTTT.

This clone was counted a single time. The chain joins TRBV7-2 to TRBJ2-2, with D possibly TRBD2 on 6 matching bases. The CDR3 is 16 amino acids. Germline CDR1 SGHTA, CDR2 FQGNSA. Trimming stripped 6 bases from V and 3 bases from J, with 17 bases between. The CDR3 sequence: CASRGGATVDTGELFF. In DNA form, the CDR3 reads TGTGCCAGCAGGGGCGGGGCGACAGTGGACACCGGGGAGCTGTTTTTT.

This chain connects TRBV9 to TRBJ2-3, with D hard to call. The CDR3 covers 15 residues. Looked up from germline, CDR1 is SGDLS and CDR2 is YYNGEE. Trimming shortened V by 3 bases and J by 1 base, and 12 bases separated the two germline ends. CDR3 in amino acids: CASSAIGEGTDTQYF. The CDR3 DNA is TGTGCCAGCAGCGCAATAGGAGAGGGCACAGATACGCAGTATTTT.

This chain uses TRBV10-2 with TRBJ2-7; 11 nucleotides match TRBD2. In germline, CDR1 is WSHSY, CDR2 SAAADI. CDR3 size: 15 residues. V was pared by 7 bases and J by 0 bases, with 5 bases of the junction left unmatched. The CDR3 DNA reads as TGCGCCAGCACCCTTACTAGCGGGGGCTCCTACGAGCAGTACTTC. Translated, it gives CASTLTSGGSYEQYF.

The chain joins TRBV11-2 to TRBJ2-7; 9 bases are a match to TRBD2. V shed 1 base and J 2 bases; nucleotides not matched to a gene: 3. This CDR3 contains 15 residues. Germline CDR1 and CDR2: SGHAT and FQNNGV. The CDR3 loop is CASSLGTSAAYEQYF. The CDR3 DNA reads TGTGCCAGCAGCTTAGGGACTAGCGCCGCCTACGAGCAGTACTTC.

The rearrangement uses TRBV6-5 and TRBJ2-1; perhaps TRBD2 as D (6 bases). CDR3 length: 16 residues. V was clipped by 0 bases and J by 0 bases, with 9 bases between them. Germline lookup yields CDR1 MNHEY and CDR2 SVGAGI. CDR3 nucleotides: TGTGCCAGCAGTTACTCGCCCGGGAGCTCCTACAATGAGCAGTTCTTC. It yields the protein CASSYSPGSSYNEQFF.

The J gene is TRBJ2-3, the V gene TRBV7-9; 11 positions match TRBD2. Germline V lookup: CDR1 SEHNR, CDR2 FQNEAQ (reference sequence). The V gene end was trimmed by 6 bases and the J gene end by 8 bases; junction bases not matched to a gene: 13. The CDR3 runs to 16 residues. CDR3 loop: CASRVPGLAEAGTQYF. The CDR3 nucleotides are TGTGCCAGCAGGGTACCGGGACTAGCGGAAGCTGGTACGCAGTATTTT.

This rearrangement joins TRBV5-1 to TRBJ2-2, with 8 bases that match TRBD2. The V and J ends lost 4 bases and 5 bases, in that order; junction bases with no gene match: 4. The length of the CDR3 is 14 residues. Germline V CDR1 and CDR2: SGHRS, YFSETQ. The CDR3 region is CASSNSGATGELFF. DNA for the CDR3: TGCGCCAGCAGCAATAGCGGGGCTACCGGGGAGCTGTTTTTT. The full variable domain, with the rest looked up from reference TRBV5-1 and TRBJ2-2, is KAGVTQTPRYLIKTRGQQVTLSCSPISGHRSVSWYQQTPGQGLQFLFEYFSETQRNKGNFPGRFSGRQFSNSRSEMNVSTLELGDSALYLCASSNSGATGELFFGEGSRLTVL.

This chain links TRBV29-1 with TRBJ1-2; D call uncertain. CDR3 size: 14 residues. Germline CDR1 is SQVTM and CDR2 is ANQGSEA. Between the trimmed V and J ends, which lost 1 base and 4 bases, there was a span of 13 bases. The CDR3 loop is CSVEGGEGSYGYTF. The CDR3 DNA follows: TGCAGCGTTGAAGGCGGGGAGGGCAGCTATGGCTACACCTTC.

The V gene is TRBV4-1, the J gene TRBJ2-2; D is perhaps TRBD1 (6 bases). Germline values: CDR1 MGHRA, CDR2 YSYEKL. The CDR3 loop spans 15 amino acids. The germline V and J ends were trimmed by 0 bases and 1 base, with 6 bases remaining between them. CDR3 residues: CASSQEGGNTGELFF. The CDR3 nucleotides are TGCGCCAGCAGCCAAGAAGGGGGGAACACCGGGGAGCTGTTTTTT.

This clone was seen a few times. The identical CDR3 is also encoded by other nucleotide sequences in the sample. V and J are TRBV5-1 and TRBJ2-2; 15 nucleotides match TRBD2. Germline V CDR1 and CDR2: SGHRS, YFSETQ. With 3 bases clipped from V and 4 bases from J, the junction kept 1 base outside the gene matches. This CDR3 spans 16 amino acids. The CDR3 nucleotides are TGCGCCAGCAGCTCGGGACTAGCGGGAGGCACCGGGGAGCTGTTTTTT. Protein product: CASSSGLAGGTGELFF.

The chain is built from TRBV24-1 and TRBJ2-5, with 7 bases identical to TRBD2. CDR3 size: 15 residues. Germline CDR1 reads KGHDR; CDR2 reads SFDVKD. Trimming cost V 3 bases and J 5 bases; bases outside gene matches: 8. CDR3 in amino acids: CATSDGRVPRETQYF. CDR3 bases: TGTGCCACCAGTGATGGGAGGGTCCCTCGGGAGACCCAGTACTTC.

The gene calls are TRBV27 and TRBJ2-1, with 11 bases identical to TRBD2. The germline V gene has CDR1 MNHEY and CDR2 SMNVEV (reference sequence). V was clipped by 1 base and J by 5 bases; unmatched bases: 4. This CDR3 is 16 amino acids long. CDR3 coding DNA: TGTGCCAGCAGTTTATTGCTTAGCGGGAGGGACAATGAGCAGTTCTTC. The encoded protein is CASSLLLSGRDNEQFF.

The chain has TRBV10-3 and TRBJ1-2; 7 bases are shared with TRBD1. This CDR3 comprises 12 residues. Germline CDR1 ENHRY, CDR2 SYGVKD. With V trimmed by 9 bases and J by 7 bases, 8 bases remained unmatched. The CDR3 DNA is TGTGCCATTATGACAGGGTCCGCTGGCTACACCTTC. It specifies CAIMTGSAGYTF.

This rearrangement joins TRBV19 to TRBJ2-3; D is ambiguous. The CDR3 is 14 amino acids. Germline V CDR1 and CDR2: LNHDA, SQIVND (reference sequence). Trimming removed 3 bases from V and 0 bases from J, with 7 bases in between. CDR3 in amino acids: CASSISQSTDTQYF. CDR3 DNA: TGTGCCAGTAGTATTTCTCAGAGCACAGATACGCAGTATTTT. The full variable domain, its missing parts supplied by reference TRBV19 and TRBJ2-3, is DGGITQSPKYLFRKEGQNVTLSCEQNLNHDAMYWYRQDPGQGLRLIYYSQIVNDFQKGDIAEGYSVSREKKESFPLTVTSAQKNPTAFYLCASSISQSTDTQYFGPGTRLTVL.